This entry lists 15 T cell receptor beta chains sequenced from one sample in a study of CD8+ T cells in alopecia areata. Sequencing used cDNA as its template, made by extracting RNA and reverse transcribing it. Profiled with immunoSEQ multiplex PCR; TCRdb holds only in-frame clones, not every one. The sample contains 140,000 to 150,000 clones, 45% to 60% of which appear only once. Treatment meaning: oral pan-JAK inhibitor, 5-10 mg twice daily. The specimen comprised CD8+ T cells sorted from blood, sampled at week 4, from a patient treated with tofacitinib. The receptors stem from a human donor with alopecia areata.

This chain links TRBV4-1 with TRBJ2-7; 11 nucleotides line up with TRBD2. Looked up from germline, CDR1 is MGHRA and CDR2 is YSYEKL. V lost 3 bases to trimming and J lost 2 bases; unmatched junction nucleotides: 9. This CDR3 has 17 amino acids. The CDR3 sequence is CASSQELTSGGAYEQYF. For the CDR3, the DNA is TGCGCCAGCAGCCAGGAACTTACTAGCGGGGGAGCCTACGAGCAGTACTTC.

This clone was seen a handful of times. V gene TRBV5-1 combines with J gene TRBJ2-3, with 8 nucleotides matching TRBD2. The CDR3 covers 15 residues. V trimming: 0 bases; J trimming: 4 bases; junction bases outside the gene matches: 4. In germline, CDR1 is SGHRS, CDR2 YFSETQ. CDR3 nucleotide sequence: TGCGCCAGCAGCTTGGACGGGGGGGAAGCAGATACGCAGTATTTT. It translates to CASSLDGGEADTQYF.

V and J are TRBV13 and TRBJ2-5, with D possibly being TRBD1 (5 bases). V was pared by 3 bases and J by 4 bases, with 9 bases between. This CDR3 has 13 residues. Germline V gives CDR1 PRHDT, CDR2 FYEKMQ (reference sequence). CDR3 nucleotides: TGTGCCAGCAGCTTCTTTCAGGGAGAGACCCAGTACTTC. Translation gives CASSFFQGETQYF. Full variable domain (rest looked up from reference TRBV13 and TRBJ2-5): AAGVIQSPRHLIKEKRETATLKCYPIPRHDTVYWYQQGPGQDPQFLISFYEKMQSDKGSIPDRFSAQQFSDYHSELNMSSLELGDSALYFCASSFFQGETQYFGPGTRLLVL.

The chain has TRBV7-6 and TRBJ2-5; possible D gene TRBD2, 6 bases. The V and J ends lost 3 bases and 3 bases respectively, with 8 bases between them. CDR3 size: 13 residues. Germline V gene sequence: CDR1 SGHVS, CDR2 FNYEAQ. In nucleotides, the CDR3 is TGTGCCAGCAGCTTGGGGACTGAAGAGACCCAGTACTTC. It encodes CASSLGTEETQYF.

The V call is TRBV27, the J call TRBJ2-1; D possibly corresponds to TRBD2 (6 bases). The CDR3 extends over 14 amino acids. Germline V gives CDR1 MNHEY, CDR2 SMNVEV (reference sequence). V was pared by 3 bases and J by 6 bases, with 12 bases between. The CDR3 protein is CASSFGGPTNEQFF. The CDR3 DNA reads TGTGCCAGCAGTTTCGGGGGACCAACCAATGAGCAGTTCTTC.

The chain recombines TRBV7-9 with TRBJ1-2, with a possible D match to TRBD1 (5 bases). V was cut by 11 bases and J by 1 base, with 11 bases left in between. CDR1 is SEHNR and CDR2 is FQNEAQ in the germline V gene (reference sequence). The CDR3 contains 12 residues. CDR3 sequence reads: CAERGSNYGYTF. CDR3 in DNA: TGTGCCGAGAGGGGAAGTAACTATGGCTACACCTTC.

The chain is built from TRBV6-6 and TRBJ1-2; 7 bases align to TRBD1. The CDR3 runs to 13 residues. The germline V gene has CDR1 MNHNY and CDR2 SVGAGI (reference sequence). Germline trimming cut 6 bases from V and 6 bases from J; bases unmatched to any gene: 7. The CDR3 bases are TGTGCCAGCAGCCCGGGAGGGGGCCATGGCTACACCTTC. Its protein is CASSPGGGHGYTF.

This clone was recorded a few times. J is TRBJ2-5 and V is TRBV11-2, with a weak D call TRBD2 (6 bases). Trimming took off 1 base at V and 0 bases at J, with 12 bases between the two ends. The germline V gene has CDR1 SGHAT and CDR2 FQNNGV. CDR3 length equals 16 residues. CDR3 sequence: CASSLVTRYNQETQYF. DNA of the CDR3: TGTGCCAGCAGCTTAGTGACTAGATACAACCAAGAGACCCAGTACTTC.

This clone was seen a handful of times. The V and J genes are TRBV29-1 and TRBJ2-1; D is unresolved. Trimming pared 1 base from V and 11 bases from J, leaving 12 bases between. Germline values: CDR1 SQVTM, CDR2 ANQGSEA. The CDR3 has 12 residues. The CDR3 DNA reads TGCAGCGTTGAAGGTCCGACCCCCCAGCAGTTCTTC. Translated, it gives CSVEGPTPQQFF.

J is TRBJ1-5 and V is TRBV15; D ambiguous. Trimming took off 1 base at V and 4 bases at J, with 5 bases between the two ends. Germline-derived CDR1 and CDR2 are LNHNV and YYDKDF (reference sequence). CDR3 length equals 13 residues. CDR3 sequence: CATSRVSNQPQHF. In nucleotides, the CDR3 is TGTGCCACCAGCAGAGTGTCGAATCAGCCCCAGCATTTT. Combining the CDR3 with reference TRBV15 and TRBJ1-5 gives the whole variable domain DAMVIQNPRYQVTQFGKPVTLSCSQTLNHNVMYWYQQKSSQAPKLLFHYYDKDFNNEADTPDNFQSRRPNTSFCFLDIRSPGLGDTAMYLCATSRVSNQPQHFGDGTRLSIL.

The V call is TRBV30, the J call TRBJ1-5, with D tentatively TRBD1 (5 bases). The CDR3 has 17 residues. Germline CDR1 is GTSNPN and CDR2 is SVGIG (reference sequence). The V and J ends lost 1 base and 0 bases respectively, with 16 bases between them. CDR3 region: CAWSARGTFYSNQPQHF. The CDR3 DNA is TGTGCCTGGAGTGCCAGAGGGACCTTTTATAGCAATCAGCCCCAGCATTTT.

This clone came up a few times. Other nucleotide sequences in the sample specify the same CDR3. This chain uses TRBV19 with TRBJ1-1; TRBD1 aligns across 8 bases. The V gene end was trimmed by 1 base and the J gene end by 3 bases; junction bases not matched to a gene: 1. This CDR3 is 14 amino acids long. Germline V gene lookup returns CDR1 LNHDA and CDR2 SQIVND (reference sequence). DNA for the CDR3: TGTGCCAGTAGTATAGGACAGGGGTACACTGAAGCTTTCTTT. It codes for CASSIGQGYTEAFF.

The chain combines TRBV7-9 with TRBJ2-2, with 7 bases fitting TRBD1. The CDR3 is 17 amino acids. V lost 5 bases and J lost 5; bases outside the gene matches: 14. Germline V lookup: CDR1 SEHNR, CDR2 FQNEAQ (reference sequence). In nucleotides, the CDR3 is TGTGCCAGCAGCGGGACAGACACTTTTCGAAATACCGGGGAGCTGTTTTTT. Translating gives CASSGTDTFRNTGELFF. The complete variable domain, with remaining parts taken from reference TRBV7-9 and TRBJ2-2, reads DTGVSQNPRHKITKRGQNVTFRCDPISEHNRLYWYRQTLGQGPEFLTYFQNEAQLEKSRLLSDRFSAERPKGSFSTLEIQRTEQGDSAMYLCASSGTDTFRNTGELFFGEGSRLTVL.

V usage is TRBV7-2 and J usage is TRBJ1-5; TRBD1 might be the D (5 bases). CDR1 and CDR2 from the germline V gene are SGHTA and FQGNSA. V was shortened by 0 bases and J by 4 bases, with 22 bases between the two germline ends. The CDR3 runs 19 residues. DNA of the CDR3: TGTGCCAGCAGCTTAGCGTTTGGGGGACGGTTTGGCACAAATCAGCCCCAGCATTTT. Encoded protein: CASSLAFGGRFGTNQPQHF.

The genes are TRBV27 and TRBJ1-5; D unclear. The CDR3 length is 18 residues. The V end was cut by 3 bases, the J end by 0 bases, with 18 bases between. Germline CDR1 and CDR2: MNHEY and SMNVEV (reference sequence). The CDR3 here is CASSFLGSLSYSNQPQHF. The CDR3 DNA is TGTGCCAGCAGTTTTCTGGGGTCTCTTTCCTATAGCAATCAGCCCCAGCATTTT.